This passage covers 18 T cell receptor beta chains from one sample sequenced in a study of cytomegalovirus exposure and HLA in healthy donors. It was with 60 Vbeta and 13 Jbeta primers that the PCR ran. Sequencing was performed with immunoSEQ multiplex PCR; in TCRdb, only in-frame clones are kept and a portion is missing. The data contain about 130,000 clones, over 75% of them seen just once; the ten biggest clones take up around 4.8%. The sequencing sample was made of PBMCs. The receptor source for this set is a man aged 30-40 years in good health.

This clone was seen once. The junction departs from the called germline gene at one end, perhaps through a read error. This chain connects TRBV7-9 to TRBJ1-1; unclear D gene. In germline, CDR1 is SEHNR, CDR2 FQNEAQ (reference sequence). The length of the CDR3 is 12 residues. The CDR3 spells CSSSPPVAEAFF. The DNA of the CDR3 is TGTTCCAGCAGCCCCCCGGTGGCTGAAGCTTTCTTT. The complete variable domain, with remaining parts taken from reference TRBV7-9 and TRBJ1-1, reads DTGVSQNPRHKITKRGQNVTFRCDPISEHNRLYWYRQTLGQGPEFLTYFQNEAQLEKSRLLSDRFSAERPKGSFSTLEIQRTEQGDSAMYLCSSSPPVAEAFFGQGTRLTVV.

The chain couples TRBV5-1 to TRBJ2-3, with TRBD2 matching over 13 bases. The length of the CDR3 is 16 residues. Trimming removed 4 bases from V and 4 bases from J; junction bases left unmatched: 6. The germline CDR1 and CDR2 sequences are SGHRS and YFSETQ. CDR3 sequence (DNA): TGCGCCAGCAGCAACGGACTAGCGGGAGTAGCAGATACGCAGTATTTT. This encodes CASSNGLAGVADTQYF.

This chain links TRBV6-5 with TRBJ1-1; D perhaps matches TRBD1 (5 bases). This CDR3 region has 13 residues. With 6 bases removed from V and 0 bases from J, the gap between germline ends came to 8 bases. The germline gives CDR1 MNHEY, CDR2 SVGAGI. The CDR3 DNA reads TGTGCCAGCAGGGCGGACATGAACACTGAAGCTTTCTTT. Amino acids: CASRADMNTEAFF.

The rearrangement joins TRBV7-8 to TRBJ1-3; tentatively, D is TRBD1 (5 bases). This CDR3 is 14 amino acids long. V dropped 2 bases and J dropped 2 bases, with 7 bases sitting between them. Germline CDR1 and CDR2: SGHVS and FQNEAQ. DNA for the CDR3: TGTGCCAGCAGCTTATGGGGGGCTGGAAACACCATATATTTT. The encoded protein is CASSLWGAGNTIYF.

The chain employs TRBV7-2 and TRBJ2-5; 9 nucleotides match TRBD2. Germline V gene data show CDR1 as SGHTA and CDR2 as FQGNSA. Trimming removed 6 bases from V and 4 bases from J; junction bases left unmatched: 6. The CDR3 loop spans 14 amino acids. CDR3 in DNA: TGTGCCAGCAGGGAAGCGGGAGGCGGAGAGACCCAGTACTTC. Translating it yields CASREAGGGETQYF.

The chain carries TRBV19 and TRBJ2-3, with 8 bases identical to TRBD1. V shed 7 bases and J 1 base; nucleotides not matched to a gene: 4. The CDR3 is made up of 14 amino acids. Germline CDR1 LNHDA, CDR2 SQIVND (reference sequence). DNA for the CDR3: TGTGCCAGTACGACAGGGGAAGGCACAGATACGCAGTATTTT. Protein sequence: CASTTGEGTDTQYF.

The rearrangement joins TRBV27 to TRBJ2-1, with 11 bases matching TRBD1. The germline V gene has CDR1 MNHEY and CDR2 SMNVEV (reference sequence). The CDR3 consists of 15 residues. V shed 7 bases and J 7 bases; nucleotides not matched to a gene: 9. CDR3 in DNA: TGTGCCAGCACCAGTATGGGGACAGGGGGGAATGAGCAGTTCTTC. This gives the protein CASTSMGTGGNEQFF.

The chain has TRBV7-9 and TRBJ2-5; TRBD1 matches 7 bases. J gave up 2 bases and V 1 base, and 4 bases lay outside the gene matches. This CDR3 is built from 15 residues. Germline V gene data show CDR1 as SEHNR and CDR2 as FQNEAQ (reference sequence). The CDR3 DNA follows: TGTGCCAGCAGCTTAGTTGGGACAGCGCAAGAGACCCAGTACTTC. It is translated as CASSLVGTAQETQYF.

As DNA, the CDR3 is TGTGCCAGCAGCTGGACTAGCGGGAGGCGCGGTGAGCAGTTCTTC. This sequence encodes CASSWTSGRRGEQFF. The chain has TRBV5-4 and TRBJ2-1; 14 bases fit TRBD2. The CDR3 is made up of 15 amino acids. Germline CDR1 reads SGHNT; CDR2 reads YYREEE (reference sequence). J was trimmed by 9 bases and V by 3 bases; bases with no gene match: 5.

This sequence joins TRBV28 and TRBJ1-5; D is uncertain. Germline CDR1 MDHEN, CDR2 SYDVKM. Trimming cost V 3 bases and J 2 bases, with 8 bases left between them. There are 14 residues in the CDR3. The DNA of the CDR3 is TGTGCCAGCAGTTTTGTGACACGCAATCAGCCCCAGCATTTT. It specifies CASSFVTRNQPQHF.

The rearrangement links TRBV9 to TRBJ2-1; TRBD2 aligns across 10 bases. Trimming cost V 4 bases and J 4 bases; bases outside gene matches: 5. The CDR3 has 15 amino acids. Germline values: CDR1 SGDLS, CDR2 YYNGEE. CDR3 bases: TGTGCCAGCAGCCAAATAGCGGGAGGTTACAATGAGCAGTTCTTC. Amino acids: CASSQIAGGYNEQFF.

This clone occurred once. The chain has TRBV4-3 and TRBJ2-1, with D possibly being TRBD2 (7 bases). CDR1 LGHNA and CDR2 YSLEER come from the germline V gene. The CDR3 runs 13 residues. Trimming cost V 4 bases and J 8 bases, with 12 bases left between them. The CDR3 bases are TGCGCCAGCAGCCTAGGGGGGGGCGATGAGCAGTTCTTC. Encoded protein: CASSLGGGDEQFF.

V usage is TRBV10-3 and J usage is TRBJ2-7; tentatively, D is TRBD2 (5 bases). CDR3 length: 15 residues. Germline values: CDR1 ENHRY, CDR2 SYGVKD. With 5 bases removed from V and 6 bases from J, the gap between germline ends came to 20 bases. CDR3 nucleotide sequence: TGTGCCATCAGTATAGGGAGCGGATCCTTGGGCGAGCAGTACTTC. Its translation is CAISIGSGSLGEQYF.

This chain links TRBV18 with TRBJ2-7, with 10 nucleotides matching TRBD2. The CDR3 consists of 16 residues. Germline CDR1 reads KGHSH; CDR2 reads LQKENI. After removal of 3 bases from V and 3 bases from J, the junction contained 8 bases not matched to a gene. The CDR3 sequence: CASSPSRAGGSYEQYF. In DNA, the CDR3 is TGTGCCAGCTCACCCTCCAGAGCGGGAGGGAGCTACGAGCAGTACTTC.

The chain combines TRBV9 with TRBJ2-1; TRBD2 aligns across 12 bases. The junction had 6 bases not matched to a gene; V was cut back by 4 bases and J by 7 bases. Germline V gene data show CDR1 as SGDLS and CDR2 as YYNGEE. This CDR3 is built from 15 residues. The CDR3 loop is CASSPRLAGENEQFF. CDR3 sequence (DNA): TGTGCCAGCAGCCCAAGACTAGCGGGAGAAAATGAGCAGTTCTTC.

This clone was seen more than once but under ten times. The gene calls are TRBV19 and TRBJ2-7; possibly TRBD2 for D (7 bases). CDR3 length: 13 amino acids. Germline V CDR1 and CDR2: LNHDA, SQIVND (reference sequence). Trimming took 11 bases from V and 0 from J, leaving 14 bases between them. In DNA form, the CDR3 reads TGTGCCTCCCGGGGGGCCAGCTCCTACGAGCAGTACTTC. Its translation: CASRGASSYEQYF.

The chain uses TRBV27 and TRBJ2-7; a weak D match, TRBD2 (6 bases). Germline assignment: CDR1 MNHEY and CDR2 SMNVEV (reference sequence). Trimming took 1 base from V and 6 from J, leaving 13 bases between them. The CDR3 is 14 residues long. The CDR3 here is CASSLLGWGGEQYF. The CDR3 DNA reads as TGTGCCAGCAGTTTATTAGGCTGGGGAGGCGAGCAGTACTTC.

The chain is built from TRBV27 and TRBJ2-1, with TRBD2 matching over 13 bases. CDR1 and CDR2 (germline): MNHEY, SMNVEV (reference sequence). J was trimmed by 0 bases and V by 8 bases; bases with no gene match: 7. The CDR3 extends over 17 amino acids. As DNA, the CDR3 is TGTGCCAGCGGTACTAGCGGGAGGGTCAGCTCCTACAATGAGCAGTTCTTC. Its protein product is CASGTSGRVSSYNEQFF.